This TCR beta chain was observed in a study of blood T cell repertoires in COVID-19. This clone was seen more than once but under ten times. Sequencing used immunoSEQ multiplex PCR; TCRdb keeps in-frame clones, though not all of them. The repertoire consists of roughly 60,000 clones, with 81% occurring once and the leading ten covering 14% to 15%. The germline V and J ends were trimmed by 5 bases and 3 bases, with 8 bases remaining between them. CDR1 and CDR2 from the germline V gene are MNHGY and SVAAGI. CDR3 size: 13 residues. Material: peripheral blood. This TCR was sampled from an elderly man with acute or convalescent COVID-19. The chain joins TRBV6-9 to TRBJ1-5; D call uncertain. The CDR3 DNA is TGTGCCAGCAGTCGACATCTCAATCAGCCCCAGCATTTT. Amino acids: CASSRHLNQPQHF.